This T cell receptor (beta chain) was identified in a study of regulatory T cells in long-lasting Graves disease. For the study at large: For a period under 3 months, newly diagnosed Graves' patients had taken antithyroid drugs. Regarding the study as a whole: Persistent disease was characterized by preferential usage of TRBV28, TRBJ1-2 and TRBJ2-5.

The time point is: newly diagnosed GD, antithyroid drugs for less than 3 months. With RNA extracted from PBMCs as input, the TCR library was made. As collected, the peripheral blood samples measured around 9 milliliters each and went into EDTA tubes. This clonotype was recorded at least ten times. The antigen remains undetermined. Arm-PCR with iRepertoire HTBI primers amplified the CDR3 regions for these TCR beta libraries. TCRdb re-called the multiplex PCR reads with MiXCR, one entry per CDR3 protein. This table holds around 450,000 distinct CDR3 sequences, 15% found once. Germline V CDR1 and CDR2: SNHLY, FYNNEI. V shed 7 bases and J 6 bases; nucleotides not matched to a gene: 14. This CDR3 contains 17 residues. This sample was also put to use in a study of T cells in Graves' hyperthyroidism and ophthalmopathy. This second study says: A set of HTBI primers served as the primers for a first-round RT-PCR of the TCR CDR3.

Sequences were derived from peripheral blood mononuclear cells (PBMCs), sampled at new diagnosis, from a patient treated with antithyroid drugs. The clonotype originates from a woman in her thirties with Graves disease. This sequence joins TRBV2 and TRBJ2-1; 11 nucleotides match TRBD2. CDR3 bases: TGTGCCAGCACATTATTTGATAGCGGGAGGGTCCTCAATGAGCAGTTCTTC. The encoded protein is CASTLFDSGRVLNEQFF.